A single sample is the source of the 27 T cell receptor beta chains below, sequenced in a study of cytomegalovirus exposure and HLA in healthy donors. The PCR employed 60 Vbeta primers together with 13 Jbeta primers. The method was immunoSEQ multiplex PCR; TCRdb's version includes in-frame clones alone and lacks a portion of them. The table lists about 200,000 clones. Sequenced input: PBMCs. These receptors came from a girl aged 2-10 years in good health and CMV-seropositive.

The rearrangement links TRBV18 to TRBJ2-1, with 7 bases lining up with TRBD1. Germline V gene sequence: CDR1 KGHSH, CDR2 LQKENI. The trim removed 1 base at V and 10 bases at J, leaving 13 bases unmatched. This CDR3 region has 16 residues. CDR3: CASSPLETGPPWEQFF. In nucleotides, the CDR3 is TGTGCCAGCTCACCACTTGAGACAGGGCCGCCGTGGGAGCAGTTCTTC.

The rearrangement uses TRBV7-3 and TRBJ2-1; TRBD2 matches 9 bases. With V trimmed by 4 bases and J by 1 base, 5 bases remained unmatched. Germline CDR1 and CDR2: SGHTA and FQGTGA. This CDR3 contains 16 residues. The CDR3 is CASSSLAGPSYNEQFF. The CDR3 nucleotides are TGTGCCAGCAGCTCGCTAGCGGGACCTTCCTACAATGAGCAGTTCTTC. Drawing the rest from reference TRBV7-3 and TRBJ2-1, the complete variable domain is GAGVSQTPSNKVTEKGKYVELRCDPISGHTALYWYRQSLGQGPEFLIYFQGTGAADDSGLPNDRFFAVRPEGSVSTLKIQRTERGDSAVYLCASSSLAGPSYNEQFFGPGTRLTVL.

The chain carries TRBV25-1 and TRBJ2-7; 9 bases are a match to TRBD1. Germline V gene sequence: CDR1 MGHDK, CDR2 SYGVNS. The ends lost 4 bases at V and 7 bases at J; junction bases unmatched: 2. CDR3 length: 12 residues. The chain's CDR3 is CASSATGGEQYF. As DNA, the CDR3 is TGTGCCAGCAGTGCGACAGGGGGGGAGCAGTACTTC.

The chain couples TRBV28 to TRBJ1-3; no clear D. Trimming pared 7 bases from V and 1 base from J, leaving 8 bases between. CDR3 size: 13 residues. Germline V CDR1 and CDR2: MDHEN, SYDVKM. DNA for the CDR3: TGTGCCAGCAATAAAATTTCTGGAAACACCATATATTTT. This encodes CASNKISGNTIYF.

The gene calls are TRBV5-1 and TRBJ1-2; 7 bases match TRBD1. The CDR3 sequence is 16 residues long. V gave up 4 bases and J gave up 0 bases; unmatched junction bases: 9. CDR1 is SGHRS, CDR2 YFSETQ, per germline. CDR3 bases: TGCGCCAGCAGCACCGGGACAGCCAACCCTAACTATGGCTACACCTTC. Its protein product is CASSTGTANPNYGYTF.

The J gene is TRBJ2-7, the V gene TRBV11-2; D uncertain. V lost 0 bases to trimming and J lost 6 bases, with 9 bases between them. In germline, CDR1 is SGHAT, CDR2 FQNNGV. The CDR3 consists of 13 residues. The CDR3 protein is CASSLERSTEQYF. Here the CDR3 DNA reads TGTGCCAGCAGCTTAGAAAGGAGCACCGAGCAGTACTTC.

In DNA, the CDR3 is TGCGCCAGCAGCCCCCGGGAGGGGGCTGGGGAGCAGTACTTC. Protein product: CASSPREGAGEQYF. The V and J genes are TRBV4-1 and TRBJ2-7; D perhaps matches TRBD2 (8 bases). Germline V gives CDR1 MGHRA, CDR2 YSYEKL. This CDR3 region has 14 residues. V dropped 4 bases and J dropped 7 bases, with 17 bases sitting between them.

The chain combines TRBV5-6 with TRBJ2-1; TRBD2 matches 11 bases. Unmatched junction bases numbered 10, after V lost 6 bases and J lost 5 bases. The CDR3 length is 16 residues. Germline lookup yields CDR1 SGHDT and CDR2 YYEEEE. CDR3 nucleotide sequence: TGTGCCAGCAACCTCCGGACTAGCGGGTACCACAATGAGCAGTTCTTC. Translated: CASNLRTSGYHNEQFF. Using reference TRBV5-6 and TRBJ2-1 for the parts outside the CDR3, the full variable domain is DAGVTQSPTHLIKTRGQQVTLRCSPKSGHDTVSWYQQALGQGPQFIFQYYEEEERQRGNFPDRFSGHQFPNYSSELNVNALLLGDSALYLCASNLRTSGYHNEQFFGPGTRLTVL.

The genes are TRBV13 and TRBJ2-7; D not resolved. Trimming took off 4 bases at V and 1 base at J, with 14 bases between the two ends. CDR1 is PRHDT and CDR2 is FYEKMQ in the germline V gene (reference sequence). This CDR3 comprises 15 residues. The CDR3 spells CASSSSGRGSYEQYF. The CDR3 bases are TGTGCCAGCAGCTCCTCCGGTAGAGGTTCCTACGAGCAGTACTTC. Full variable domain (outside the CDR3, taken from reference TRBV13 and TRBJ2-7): AAGVIQSPRHLIKEKRETATLKCYPIPRHDTVYWYQQGPGQDPQFLISFYEKMQSDKGSIPDRFSAQQFSDYHSELNMSSLELGDSALYFCASSSSGRGSYEQYFGPGTRLTVT.

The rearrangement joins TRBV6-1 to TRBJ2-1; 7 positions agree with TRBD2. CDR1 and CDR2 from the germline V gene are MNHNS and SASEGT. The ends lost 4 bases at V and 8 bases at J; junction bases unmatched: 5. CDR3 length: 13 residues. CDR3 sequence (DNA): TGTGCCAGCAGTGGGGAGGGGTTGGATGAGCAGTTCTTC. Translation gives CASSGEGLDEQFF.

DNA of the CDR3: TGTGCCAGCAGCTTAGGGGGGACAGCGCGGGTTGAGACCCAGTACTTC. As protein: CASSLGGTARVETQYF. The genes are TRBV11-3 and TRBJ2-5, with 7 bases aligning to TRBD1. Germline CDR1 and CDR2: SGHNT and YENEEA. J gave up 5 bases and V 1 base, and 10 bases lay outside the gene matches. This CDR3 has 16 amino acids.

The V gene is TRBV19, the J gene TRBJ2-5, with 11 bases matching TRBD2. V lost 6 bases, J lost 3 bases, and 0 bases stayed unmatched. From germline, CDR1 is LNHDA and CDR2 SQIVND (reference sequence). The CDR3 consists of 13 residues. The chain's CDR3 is CASRGLAEETQYF. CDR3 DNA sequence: TGTGCCAGTAGGGGACTAGCGGAAGAGACCCAGTACTTC.

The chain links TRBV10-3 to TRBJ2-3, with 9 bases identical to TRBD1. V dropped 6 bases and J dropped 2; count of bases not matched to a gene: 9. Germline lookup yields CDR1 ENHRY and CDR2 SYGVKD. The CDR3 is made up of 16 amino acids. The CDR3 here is CAIRRQGEGSTDTQYF. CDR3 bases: TGTGCCATCAGGAGACAGGGGGAAGGATCCACAGATACGCAGTATTTT.

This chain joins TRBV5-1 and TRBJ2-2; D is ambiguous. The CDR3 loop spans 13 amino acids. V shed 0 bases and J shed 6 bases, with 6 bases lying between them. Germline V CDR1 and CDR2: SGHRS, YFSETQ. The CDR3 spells CASSLDGPGELFF. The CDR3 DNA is TGCGCCAGCAGCTTGGATGGGCCCGGGGAGCTGTTTTTT.

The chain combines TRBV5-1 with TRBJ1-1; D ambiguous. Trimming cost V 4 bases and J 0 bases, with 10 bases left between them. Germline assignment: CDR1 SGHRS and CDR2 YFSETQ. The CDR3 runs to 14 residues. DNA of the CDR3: TGCGCCAGCAGCCCAGAGGTAATGAACACTGAAGCTTTCTTT. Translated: CASSPEVMNTEAFF.

The CDR3 sequence: CASSQGGRAEDEQYF. The CDR3 DNA sequence: TGCGCCAGCAGCCAAGGCGGGAGGGCCGAAGACGAGCAGTACTTC. The chain joins TRBV4-1 to TRBJ2-7, with 9 bases identical to TRBD2. V dropped 1 base and J dropped 5; count of bases not matched to a gene: 6. Germline lookup yields CDR1 MGHRA and CDR2 YSYEKL. This CDR3 has 15 residues.

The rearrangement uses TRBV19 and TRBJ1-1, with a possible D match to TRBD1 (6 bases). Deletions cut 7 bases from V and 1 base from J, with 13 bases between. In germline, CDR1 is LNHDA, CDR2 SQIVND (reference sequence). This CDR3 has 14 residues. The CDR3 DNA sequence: TGTGCCAGTAAGTCAGGGGTGACGAACACTGAAGCTTTCTTT. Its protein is CASKSGVTNTEAFF.

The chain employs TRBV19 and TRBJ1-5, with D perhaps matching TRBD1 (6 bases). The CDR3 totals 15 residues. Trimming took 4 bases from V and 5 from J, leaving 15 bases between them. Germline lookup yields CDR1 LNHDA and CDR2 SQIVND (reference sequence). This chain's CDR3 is CASSKMDGGHQPQHF. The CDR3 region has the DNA TGTGCCAGTAGTAAGATGGACGGGGGGCATCAGCCCCAGCATTTT.

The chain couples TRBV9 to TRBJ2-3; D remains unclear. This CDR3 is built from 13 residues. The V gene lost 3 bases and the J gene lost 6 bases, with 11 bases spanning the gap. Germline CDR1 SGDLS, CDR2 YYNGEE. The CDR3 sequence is CASSGSLVDTQYF. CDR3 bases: TGTGCCAGCAGCGGGAGTCTAGTGGATACGCAGTATTTT.

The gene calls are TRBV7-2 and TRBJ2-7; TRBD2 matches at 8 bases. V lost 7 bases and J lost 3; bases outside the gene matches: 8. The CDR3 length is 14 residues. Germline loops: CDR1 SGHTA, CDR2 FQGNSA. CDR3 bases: TGTGCCAGCACGGTGGCTAGCGGGTTCTACGAGCAGTACTTC. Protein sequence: CASTVASGFYEQYF. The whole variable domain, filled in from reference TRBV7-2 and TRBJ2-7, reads GAGVSQSPSNKVTEKGKDVELRCDPISGHTALYWYRQSLGQGLEFLIYFQGNSAPDKSGLPSDRFSAERTGGSVSTLTIQRTQQEDSAVYLCASTVASGFYEQYFGPGTRLTVT.

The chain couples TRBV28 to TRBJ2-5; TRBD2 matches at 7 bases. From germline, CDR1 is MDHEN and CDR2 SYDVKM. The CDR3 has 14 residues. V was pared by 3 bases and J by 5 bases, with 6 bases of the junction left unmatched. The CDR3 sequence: CASSFGAGAETQYF. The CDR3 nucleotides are TGTGCCAGCAGTTTTGGGGCGGGAGCTGAGACCCAGTACTTC. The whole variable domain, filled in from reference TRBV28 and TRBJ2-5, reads DVKVTQSSRYLVKRTGEKVFLECVQDMDHENMFWYRQDPGLGLRLIYFSYDVKMKEKGDIPEGYSVSREKKERFSLILESASTNQTSMYLCASSFGAGAETQYFGPGTRLLVL.

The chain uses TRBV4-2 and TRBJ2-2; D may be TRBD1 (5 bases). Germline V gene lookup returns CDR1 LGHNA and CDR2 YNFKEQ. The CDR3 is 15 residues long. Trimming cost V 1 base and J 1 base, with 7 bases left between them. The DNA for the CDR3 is TGTGCCAGCAGCCAAGCTACAGGGAACACCGGGGAGCTGTTTTTT. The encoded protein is CASSQATGNTGELFF.

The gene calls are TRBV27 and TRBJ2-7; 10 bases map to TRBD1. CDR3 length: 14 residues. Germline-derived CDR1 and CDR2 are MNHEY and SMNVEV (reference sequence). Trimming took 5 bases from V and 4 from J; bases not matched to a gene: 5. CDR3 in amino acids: CASSPGDRGYEQYF. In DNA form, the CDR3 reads TGTGCCAGCAGTCCAGGGGACAGGGGTTACGAGCAGTACTTC.

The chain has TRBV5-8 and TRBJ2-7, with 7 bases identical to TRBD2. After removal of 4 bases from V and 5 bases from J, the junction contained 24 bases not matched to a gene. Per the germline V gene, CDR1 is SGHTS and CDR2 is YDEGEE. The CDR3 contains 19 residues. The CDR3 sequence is CASSPRGDSGAGVGDEQYF. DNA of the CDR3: TGTGCCAGCAGCCCTCGGGGAGACAGTGGGGCGGGAGTCGGAGACGAGCAGTACTTC.

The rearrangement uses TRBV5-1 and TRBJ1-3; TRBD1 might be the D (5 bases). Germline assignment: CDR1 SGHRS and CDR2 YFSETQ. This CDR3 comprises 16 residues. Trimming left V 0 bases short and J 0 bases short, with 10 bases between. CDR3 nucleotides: TGCGCCAGCAGCTTGGGTTCGGGGGGCTCTGGAAACACCATATATTTT. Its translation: CASSLGSGGSGNTIYF.

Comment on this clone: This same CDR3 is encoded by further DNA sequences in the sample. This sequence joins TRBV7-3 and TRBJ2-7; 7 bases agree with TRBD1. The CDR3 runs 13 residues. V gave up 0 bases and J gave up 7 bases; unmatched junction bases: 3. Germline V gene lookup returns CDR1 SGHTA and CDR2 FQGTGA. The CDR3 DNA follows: TGTGCCAGCAGCTTAACGACAGGGTATGAGCAGTACTTC. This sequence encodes CASSLTTGYEQYF. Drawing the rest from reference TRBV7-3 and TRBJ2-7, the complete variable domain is GAGVSQTPSNKVTEKGKYVELRCDPISGHTALYWYRQSLGQGPEFLIYFQGTGAADDSGLPNDRFFAVRPEGSVSTLKIQRTERGDSAVYLCASSLTTGYEQYFGPGTRLTVT.

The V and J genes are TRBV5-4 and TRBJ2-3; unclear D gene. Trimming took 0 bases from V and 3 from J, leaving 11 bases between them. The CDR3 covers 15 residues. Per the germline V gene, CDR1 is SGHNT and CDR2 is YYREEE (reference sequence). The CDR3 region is CASSLEQVGTDTQYF. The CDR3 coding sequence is TGTGCCAGCAGCTTGGAGCAGGTTGGGACAGATACGCAGTATTTT.